A selection of T cell receptor beta chains follows, all from one sample in a study of OX40 agonist ivuxolimab in advanced cancers. TCRdb keeps only in-frame clones here, not all; method: immunoSEQ multiplex PCR. The sample has some 30,000 clones; 80% to 90% are singletons. The specimen comprised CD4+ or CD8+ T cells sorted from blood, sampled in a trial of the OX40 agonist ivuxolimab. All receptors derive from an adult with an advanced solid tumor such as melanoma, head and neck, liver or kidney cancer. The CDR3 runs from the conserved cysteine through the conserved F or W. A D gene is named only where the DNA matches it firmly. Only some rows state a clone size, as once, few, many or a class for expanded clones.

clone size	J gene	V gene	D gene	CDR3 protein	CDR3 DNA
NA	TRBJ2-7	TRBV6-1	NA	CASLDTQAIEQYF	TGTGCCAGCCTAGACACCCAGGCAATCGAGCAGTACTTC
NA	TRBJ1-3	TRBV30	NA	CAWSSGEWGSNTIYF	TGTGCCTGGAGTTCTGGGGAGTGGGGTTCGAACACCATATATTTT
NA	TRBJ2-2	TRBV10-3	NA	CAITLASGELFF	TGTGCCATCACTTTAGCGTCCGGGGAGCTGTTTTTT
NA	TRBJ1-4	TRBV27	TRBD1	CASSLGVATGNEKLFF	TGTGCCAGCAGTTTAGGAGTAGCGACAGGGAACGAAAAACTGTTTTTT
NA	TRBJ1-1	TRBV7-9	TRBD1	CASSSAGTGHTEAFF	TGTGCCAGCAGCTCCGCGGGGACAGGCCACACTGAAGCTTTCTTT
once	TRBJ2-7	TRBV28	TRBD2	CASKKERDLFYEQYF	TGTGCCAGCAAAAAAGAGCGGGACCTATTCTACGAGCAGTACTTC
NA	TRBJ1-1	TRBV2	NA	CASRRRWDGTEAFF	TGTGCCAGCAGGAGAAGGTGGGATGGGACTGAAGCTTTCTTT
NA	TRBJ2-3	TRBV11-2	TRBD2	CASRRSGGVTDTQYF	TGTGCCAGCAGACGTAGCGGGGGGGTCACAGATACGCAGTATTTT
NA	TRBJ1-1	TRBV11-1	NA	CASSLAGWEAFF	TGTGCCAGCAGCCTAGCTGGGTGGGAAGCTTTCTTT
NA	TRBJ1-2	TRBV10-3	NA	CAITLGRGDGYGYTF	TGTGCCATCACTCTGGGGAGGGGGGACGGATATGGCTACACCTTC
NA	TRBJ2-7	TRBV7-9	NA	CASSLGGDWREQYF	TGTGCCAGCAGCTTAGGAGGTGACTGGCGCGAGCAGTACTTC
NA	TRBJ2-7	TRBV4-2	TRBD2	CASSQGTSGGAIYEQYF	TGTGCCAGCAGCCAAGGGACTAGCGGGGGGGCCATCTACGAGCAGTACTTC
NA	TRBJ2-7	TRBV14	TRBD1	CASSQRDRGYEQYF	TGTGCCAGCAGCCAACGGGACAGGGGCTACGAGCAGTACTTC
NA	TRBJ1-2	TRBV23-1	NA	CASSPPPRPGYGYTF	TGCGCCAGCAGTCCCCCGCCCAGACCCGGTTATGGCTACACCTTC
NA	TRBJ2-5	TRBV2	TRBD1	CASSSAGGQETQYF	TGTGCCAGCAGTAGCGCAGGGGGACAAGAGACCCAGTACTTC
NA	TRBJ2-3	TRBV7-9	NA	CASSPTDPDKGSTDTQYF	TGTGCCAGCAGCCCGACGGACCCAGACAAGGGTAGCACAGATACGCAGTATTTT
once	TRBJ2-7	TRBV30	TRBD2	CAWSERDFYEQYF	TGTGCCTGGAGTGAGCGGGACTTCTACGAGCAGTACTTC
NA	TRBJ2-1	TRBV27	NA	CASSTRYQGGRNEQFF	TGTGCCAGCAGTACCCGATATCAGGGCGGCCGTAATGAGCAGTTCTTC
NA	TRBJ2-7	TRBV27	TRBD1	CASSLSSTGGGEQYF	TGTGCCAGCAGTTTATCGAGTACAGGGGGCGGCGAGCAGTACTTC
NA	TRBJ2-1	TRBV7-3	TRBD2	CASSLTRGDSYNEQFF	TGTGCCAGCAGCTTAACCCGGGGGGACTCCTACAATGAGCAGTTCTTC
NA	TRBJ2-3	TRBV10-2	TRBD2	CASSETTGAGTSSADTQYF	TGCGCCAGCAGTGAAACGACCGGAGCGGGGACTAGCTCCGCAGATACGCAGTATTTT
NA	TRBJ1-2	TRBV25-1	NA	CASSHTMGFGYTF	TGTGCCAGCAGTCACACTATGGGGTTTGGCTACACCTTC
few	TRBJ1-3	TRBV21-1	NA	CASSQDWAGNTIYF	TGTGCCAGCAGCCAAGACTGGGCTGGAAACACCATATATTTT
NA	TRBJ2-1	TRBV5-6	NA	CASSPSYNEQFF	TGTGCCAGCAGTCCATCCTACAATGAGCAGTTCTTC